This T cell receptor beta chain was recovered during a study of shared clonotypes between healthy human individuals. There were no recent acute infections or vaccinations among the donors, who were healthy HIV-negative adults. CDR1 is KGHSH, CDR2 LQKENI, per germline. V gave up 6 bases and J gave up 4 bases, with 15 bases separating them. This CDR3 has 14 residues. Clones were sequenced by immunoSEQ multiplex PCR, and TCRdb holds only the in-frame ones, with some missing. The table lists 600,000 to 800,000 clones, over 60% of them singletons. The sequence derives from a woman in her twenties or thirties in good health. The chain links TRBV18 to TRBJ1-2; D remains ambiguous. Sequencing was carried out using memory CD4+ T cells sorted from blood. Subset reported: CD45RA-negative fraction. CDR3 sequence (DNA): TGTGCCAGCTCCCCCTCGGGGAATGCCTATGGCTACACCTTC. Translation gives CASSPSGNAYGYTF.